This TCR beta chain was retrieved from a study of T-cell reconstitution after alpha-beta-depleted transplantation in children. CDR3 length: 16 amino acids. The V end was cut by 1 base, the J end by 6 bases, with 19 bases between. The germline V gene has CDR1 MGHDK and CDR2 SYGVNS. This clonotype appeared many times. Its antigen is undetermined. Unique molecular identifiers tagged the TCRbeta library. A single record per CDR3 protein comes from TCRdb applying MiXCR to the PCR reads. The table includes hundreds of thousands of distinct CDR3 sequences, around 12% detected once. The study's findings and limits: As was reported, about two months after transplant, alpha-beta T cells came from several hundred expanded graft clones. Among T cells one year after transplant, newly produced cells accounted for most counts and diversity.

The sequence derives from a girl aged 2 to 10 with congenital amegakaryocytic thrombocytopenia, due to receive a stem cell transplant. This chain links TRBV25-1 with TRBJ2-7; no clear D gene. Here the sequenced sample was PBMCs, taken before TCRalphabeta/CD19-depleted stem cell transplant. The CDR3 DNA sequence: TGTGCCAGCAGTGAATCCCCCCTCCTAGTTTCCCTCGAGCAGTACTTC. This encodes CASSESPLLVSLEQYF.